This entry features one TCR beta chain sequence. This sample is drawn from a study of blood T cell repertoires in COVID-19. Study overall: Researchers got acute and convalescent COVID-19 samples from the United States, Italy and Spain.

TCRdb's table, derived via immunoSEQ multiplex PCR, lists solely in-frame clones and lacks some. Of about 65,000 clones detected, about 82% appear once; the ten largest clones hold roughly two fifths. The CDR3 totals 13 residues. CDR1 and CDR2 from the germline V gene are SGHKS and YYEKEE (reference sequence). Trimming took 4 bases from V and 4 from J, leaving 9 bases between them. The rearrangement joins TRBV5-5 to TRBJ1-5; unclear D gene. The sequence derives from a human donor in a cohort sampled during active COVID-19. The sample taken for sequencing was peripheral blood. CDR3 residues: CASSLDVNQPQHF. The CDR3 coding sequence is TGTGCCAGCAGCCTAGACGTGAATCAGCCCCAGCATTTT.